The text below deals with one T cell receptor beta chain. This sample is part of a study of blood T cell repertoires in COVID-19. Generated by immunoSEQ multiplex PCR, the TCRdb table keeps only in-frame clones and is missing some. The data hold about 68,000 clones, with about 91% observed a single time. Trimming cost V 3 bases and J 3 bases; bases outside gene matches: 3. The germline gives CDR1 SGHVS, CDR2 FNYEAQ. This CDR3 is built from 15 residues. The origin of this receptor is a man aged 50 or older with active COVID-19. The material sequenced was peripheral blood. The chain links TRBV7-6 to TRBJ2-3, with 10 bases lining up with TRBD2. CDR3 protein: CASSFTSGETDTQYF. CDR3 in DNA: TGTGCCAGCAGCTTCACTAGCGGGGAGACAGATACGCAGTATTTT. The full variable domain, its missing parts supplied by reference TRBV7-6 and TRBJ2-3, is GAGVSQSPRYKVTKRGQDVALRCDPISGHVSLYWYRQALGQGPEFLTYFNYEAQQDKSGLPNDRFSAERPEGSISTLTIQRTEQRDSAMYRCASSFTSGETDTQYFGPGTRLTVL.